The 19 T cell receptor beta chains in this list originate from one sample, sequenced in a study of shared clonotypes between healthy human individuals. Sequenced by immunoSEQ multiplex PCR; TCRdb stores in-frame clones only, minus some. The table includes over 300,000 clones, roughly 84% detected once. Source material: memory CD8+ T cells sorted from blood. Subset in this sample: CD45RO+ cells pooled with CCR7-negative TemRA cells. These receptors came from a man between 18 and 29 years old in good health.

About this clone: Only one base separates this from a far larger clonotype, so it likely reflects a read error. The chain couples TRBV29-1 to TRBJ2-3, with TRBD2 as a possible D gene (5 bases). The CDR3 sequence is 14 residues long. Looked up from germline, CDR1 is SQVTM and CDR2 is ANQGSEA. V lost 5 bases to trimming and J lost 5 bases, with 17 bases between them. The CDR3 nucleotides are TGCAGCGTTACCTCGGCGGGCCGGGTAGATACGCAGTATTTT. It yields the protein CSVTSAGRVDTQYF.

The CDR3 is CASGTGFGYEQYF. CDR3 coding DNA: TGTGCCAGCGGGACAGGGTTCGGCTACGAGCAGTACTTC. V and J are TRBV28 and TRBJ2-7, with 9 bases that match TRBD1. The CDR3 covers 13 residues. Germline CDR1 is MDHEN and CDR2 is SYDVKM. With 8 bases clipped from V and 3 bases from J, the junction kept 5 bases outside the gene matches.

The V and J genes are TRBV10-2 and TRBJ2-7; TRBD2 matches 7 bases. CDR1 and CDR2 (germline): WSHSY, SAAADI. After removal of 10 bases from V and 0 bases from J, the junction contained 12 bases not matched to a gene. The CDR3 runs 15 residues. CDR3 DNA sequence: TGCGCCACCACAGACTCGCCGGGGGGCTCCTACGAGCAGTACTTC. It is translated as CATTDSPGGSYEQYF.

This clone is a singleton in its sample. The gene calls are TRBV4-1 and TRBJ2-3, with no clear D. This CDR3 is built from 15 residues. CDR1 and CDR2 from the germline V gene are MGHRA and YSYEKL. V lost 0 bases to trimming and J lost 6 bases, with 13 bases between them. This chain's CDR3 is CASSQDSRVWDTQYF. The CDR3 nucleotides read TGCGCCAGCAGCCAAGACTCCCGCGTTTGGGATACGCAGTATTTT.

In the case of this clone: Different DNA sequences within this sample yield the same CDR3. The CDR3 DNA sequence: TGTGCCAGCAGTCGGGGGGACACTGAAGCTTTCTTT. It codes for CASSRGDTEAFF. The V call is TRBV7-9, the J call TRBJ1-1, with a possible D match to TRBD1 (5 bases). The germline V gene has CDR1 SEHNR and CDR2 FQNEAQ (reference sequence). The CDR3 runs 12 residues. Deletions cut 6 bases from V and 3 bases from J, with 8 bases between.

The rearrangement joins TRBV2 to TRBJ2-1; 13 nucleotides match TRBD2. The germline gives CDR1 SNHLY, CDR2 FYNNEI. This CDR3 is built from 16 residues. Unmatched junction bases numbered 6, after V lost 5 bases and J lost 5 bases. The CDR3 protein is CASSSLAGGPNNEQFF. CDR3 nucleotide sequence: TGTGCCAGCAGTTCACTAGCGGGAGGGCCCAACAATGAGCAGTTCTTC.

In regard to this clone: A read error is the likely source, as a far larger clone sits one nucleotide away. The identical CDR3 is also encoded by other nucleotide sequences in the sample. The rearrangement uses TRBV30 and TRBJ2-5; 8 bases are a match to TRBD2. CDR3 length equals 15 residues. The V segment lost 4 bases and the J segment 4 bases; nucleotides outside the gene matches: 11. Per germline, CDR1 GTSNPN and CDR2 SVGIG (reference sequence). This CDR3 reads CAWTGTGGEVETQYF. In DNA, the CDR3 is TGTGCCTGGACCGGGACCGGGGGGGAGGTAGAGACCCAGTACTTC.

This chain connects TRBV14 to TRBJ2-5, with 8 bases matching TRBD1. The V segment lost 4 bases and the J segment 5 bases; nucleotides outside the gene matches: 9. The germline gives CDR1 SGHDN, CDR2 FVKESK. The CDR3 has 15 residues. In nucleotides, the CDR3 is TGTGCCAGCAGCCCCCCCCGGCAGGGGGCTGAGACCCAGTACTTC. Amino acid sequence: CASSPPRQGAETQYF.

This clone was found a few times. The chain joins TRBV7-9 to TRBJ2-7, with 8 bases that match TRBD1. This CDR3 has 17 amino acids. Germline trimming cut 4 bases from V and 1 base from J; bases unmatched to any gene: 12. From germline, CDR1 is SEHNR and CDR2 FQNEAQ (reference sequence). CDR3 in amino acids: CASSSSVGRDRSYEQYF. Here the CDR3 DNA reads TGTGCCAGCAGCTCAAGCGTAGGGCGGGACAGGTCCTACGAGCAGTACTTC.

In regard to this clone: This sample includes further DNA sequences coding for the same CDR3. The chain has TRBV27 and TRBJ2-1, with D possibly matching TRBD2 (7 bases). The CDR3 has 15 residues. V lost 5 bases and J lost 2, with 13 bases in between. Looked up from germline, CDR1 is MNHEY and CDR2 is SMNVEV (reference sequence). CDR3 sequence (DNA): TGTGCCAGCAGTCCCCCGGGGGGCCCCTACAATGAGCAGTTCTTC. Translated, it gives CASSPPGGPYNEQFF.

The J gene is TRBJ2-1, the V gene TRBV10-2, with D uncertain. V dropped 7 bases and J dropped 5 bases, with 6 bases sitting between them. CDR1 is WSHSY and CDR2 is SAAADI in the germline V gene. This CDR3 contains 11 residues. CDR3 sequence (DNA): TGCGCCAGCACTCAGAACAATGAGCAGTTCTTC. It specifies CASTQNNEQFF.

This clone is a singleton in its sample. The rearrangement links TRBV11-2 to TRBJ2-5; TRBD2 aligns across 12 bases. The CDR3 is made up of 17 amino acids. V was clipped by 4 bases and J by 1 base; unmatched bases: 7. Germline V lookup: CDR1 SGHAT, CDR2 FQNNGV. The CDR3 loop reads CASSSTTSGSFQETQYF. Here the CDR3 DNA reads TGTGCCAGCAGCTCGACGACTAGCGGGAGCTTCCAAGAGACCCAGTACTTC. Drawing the rest from reference TRBV11-2 and TRBJ2-5, the complete variable domain is EAGVAQSPRYKIIEKRQSVAFWCNPISGHATLYWYQQILGQGPKLLIQFQNNGVVDDSQLPKDRFSAERLKGVDSTLKIQPAKLEDSAVYLCASSSTTSGSFQETQYFGPGTRLLVL.

The rearrangement uses TRBV27 and TRBJ2-7; perhaps D is TRBD1 or TRBD2 (5 bases each). CDR1 MNHEY and CDR2 SMNVEV come from the germline V gene (reference sequence). CDR3 size: 15 residues. Deletions cut 4 bases from V and 0 bases from J, with 13 bases between. For the CDR3, the DNA is TGTGCCAGCAGTTCCTGGGACCGCCTCTCCTACGAGCAGTACTTC. Amino acid sequence: CASSSWDRLSYEQYF.

The genes are TRBV27 and TRBJ2-1, with 9 bases fitting TRBD1. Germline assignment: CDR1 MNHEY and CDR2 SMNVEV (reference sequence). The CDR3 contains 16 residues. The V and J ends lost 6 bases and 7 bases, in that order; junction bases with no gene match: 13. CDR3 residues: CASRWGTGGAGNEQFF. The CDR3 nucleotides are TGTGCCAGCAGATGGGGAACAGGGGGCGCAGGTAATGAGCAGTTCTTC.

The V gene is TRBV6-5, the J gene TRBJ2-7; D may be TRBD2 (6 bases). Germline CDR1 MNHEY, CDR2 SVGAGI. The CDR3 is 15 residues long. Trimming left V 0 bases short and J 1 base short, with 10 bases between. The CDR3 DNA follows: TGTGCCAGCAGTTACTCCCAGGGACTGTCCTACGAGCAGTACTTC. Its translation: CASSYSQGLSYEQYF.

The V call is TRBV28, the J call TRBJ2-3; weak D call: TRBD2 (6 bases). This CDR3 region has 15 residues. The ends were cut back, 1 base at V and 2 bases at J, with 10 bases in the middle. CDR1 and CDR2 from the germline V gene are MDHEN and SYDVKM. CDR3 bases: TGTGCCAGCAGTTTATTACCGGGGGACACAGATACGCAGTATTTT. This codes for CASSLLPGDTDTQYF.

The gene calls are TRBV30 and TRBJ2-1; perhaps D is TRBD1 or TRBD2 (5 bases each). The CDR3 spans 12 residues. The ends were cut back, 0 bases at V and 9 bases at J, with 9 bases in the middle. Germline lookup yields CDR1 GTSNPN and CDR2 SVGIG (reference sequence). The CDR3 here is CAWSVGAGEQFF. The DNA for the CDR3 is TGTGCCTGGAGTGTCGGGGCAGGTGAGCAGTTCTTC.

The V gene is TRBV28, the J gene TRBJ2-3; D is unclear. CDR1 is MDHEN, CDR2 SYDVKM, per germline. The ends were cut back, 7 bases at V and 7 bases at J, with 15 bases in the middle. CDR3 size: 13 residues. In DNA form, the CDR3 reads TGTGCCAGCACCCCCCCGATTGGAAATACGCAGTATTTT. Residues: CASTPPIGNTQYF.

CDR3 residues: CASSSSNTEAFF. The CDR3 DNA reads as TGTGCCAGCAGCTCCTCGAACACTGAAGCTTTCTTT. This chain joins TRBV7-9 and TRBJ1-1, with D unresolved. This CDR3 spans 12 amino acids. The V end was cut by 4 bases, the J end by 1 base, with 4 bases between. The germline CDR1 and CDR2 sequences are SEHNR and FQNEAQ (reference sequence).